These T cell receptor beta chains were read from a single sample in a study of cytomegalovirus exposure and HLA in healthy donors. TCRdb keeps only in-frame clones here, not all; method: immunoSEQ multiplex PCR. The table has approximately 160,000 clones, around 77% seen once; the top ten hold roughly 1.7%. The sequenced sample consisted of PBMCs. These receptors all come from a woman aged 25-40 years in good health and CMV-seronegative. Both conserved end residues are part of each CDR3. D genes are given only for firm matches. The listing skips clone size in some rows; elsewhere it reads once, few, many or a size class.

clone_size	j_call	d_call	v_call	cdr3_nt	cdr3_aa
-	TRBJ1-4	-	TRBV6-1	TGTGCCAGCAGTGGTTTCAGGGTAACTAATGAAAAACTGTTTTTT	CASSGFRVTNEKLFF
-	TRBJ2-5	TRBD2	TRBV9	TGTGCCAGCAGCCCCCGGACTAGCGGGACAGAGACCCAGTACTTC	CASSPRTSGTETQYF
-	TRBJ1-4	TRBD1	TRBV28	TGTGCCAGCCAAACAGGGGGACGTGAAAAACTGTTTTTT	CASQTGGREKLFF
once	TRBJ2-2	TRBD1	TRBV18	TGTGCCAGCCCCAGGGGACAGCCCTCCGGGGAGCTGTTTTTT	CASPRGQPSGELFF
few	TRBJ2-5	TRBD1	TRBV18	TGTGCCAGCTCACCGACAGGGGGTCAAGAGACCCAGTACTTC	CASSPTGGQETQYF
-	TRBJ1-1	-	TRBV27	TGTGCCAGCAGCTGGGCGAGAATGAACACTGAAGCTTTCTTT	CASSWARMNTEAFF
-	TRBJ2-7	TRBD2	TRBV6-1	TGTGCCAGCAGTGGGGCCCTAGCGGGCCTAGCCTACGAGCAGTACTTC	CASSGALAGLAYEQYF
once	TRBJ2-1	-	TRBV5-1	TGCGCCAGCAGCAGGGGAACGGTGGGGAATGAGCAGTTCTTC	CASSRGTVGNEQFF
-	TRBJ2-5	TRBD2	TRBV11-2	TGTGCCAGCAGCCTCGGGGGGTTGACCCAGTACTTC	CASSLGGLTQYF
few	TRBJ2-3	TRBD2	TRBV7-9	TGTGCCAGCAGCTTAGGGAGCGGGATCACAGATACGCAGTATTTT	CASSLGSGITDTQYF
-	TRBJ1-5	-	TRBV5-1	TGCGCCAGCAGCTTGGAAAGGGAGGTGCATAGCAATCAGCCCCAGCATTTT	CASSLEREVHSNQPQHF
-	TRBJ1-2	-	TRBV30	TGTGCCTGGGGTAACCCCGGACCAAAGGGGGGCTACACCTTC	CAWGNPGPKGGYTF
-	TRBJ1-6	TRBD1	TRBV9	TGTGCCAGCAGCGGAGGGGGACAGATTAATTCACCCCTCCACTTT	CASSGGGQINSPLHF
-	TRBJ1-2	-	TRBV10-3	TGTGCCATCAGTGACCAACAGGACAATGGCTACACCTTC	CAISDQQDNGYTF
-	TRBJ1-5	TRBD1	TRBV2	TGTGCCAGCGGAGAGGGGGCGCTGCCCCAGCATTTT	CASGEGALPQHF
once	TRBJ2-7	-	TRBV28	TGTGCCAGCAGCCTAGGGAGGACCGAGCAGTACTTC	CASSLGRTEQYF
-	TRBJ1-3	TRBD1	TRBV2	TGTGCCAGCAGTGAAGCACAGGGGCTCCGGGTCCGAGGAAACACCATATATTTT	CASSEAQGLRVRGNTIYF
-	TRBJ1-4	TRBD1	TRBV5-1	TGCGCCAGCAGCGAAGGGACAGCCTCGAATGGAAAACTGTTTTTT	CASSEGTASNGKLFF
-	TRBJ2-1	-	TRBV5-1	TGCGCCAGCAGCTTCAGGAGCGGTCCCGGCCCAACCTACAATGAGCAGTTCTTC	CASSFRSGPGPTYNEQFF
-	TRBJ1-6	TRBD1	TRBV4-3	TGCGCCAGCAGCCAAGATAGAACAGGGGCTGGGACCCTCCACTTT	CASSQDRTGAGTLHF
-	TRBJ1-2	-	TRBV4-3	TGCGCCAGCAGCCAAGGAATAGCGACCTATGGCTACCCCTTC	CASSQGIATYGYPF
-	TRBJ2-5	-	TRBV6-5	TGTGCCAGCAAAAGGGATCACGGGGAGCAGTACTTC	CASKRDHGEQYF
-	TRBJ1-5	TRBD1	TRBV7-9	TGTGCCAGCAGTCAGACAGGGGGGAATCAGTCCCAGCATTTT	CASSQTGGNQSQHF